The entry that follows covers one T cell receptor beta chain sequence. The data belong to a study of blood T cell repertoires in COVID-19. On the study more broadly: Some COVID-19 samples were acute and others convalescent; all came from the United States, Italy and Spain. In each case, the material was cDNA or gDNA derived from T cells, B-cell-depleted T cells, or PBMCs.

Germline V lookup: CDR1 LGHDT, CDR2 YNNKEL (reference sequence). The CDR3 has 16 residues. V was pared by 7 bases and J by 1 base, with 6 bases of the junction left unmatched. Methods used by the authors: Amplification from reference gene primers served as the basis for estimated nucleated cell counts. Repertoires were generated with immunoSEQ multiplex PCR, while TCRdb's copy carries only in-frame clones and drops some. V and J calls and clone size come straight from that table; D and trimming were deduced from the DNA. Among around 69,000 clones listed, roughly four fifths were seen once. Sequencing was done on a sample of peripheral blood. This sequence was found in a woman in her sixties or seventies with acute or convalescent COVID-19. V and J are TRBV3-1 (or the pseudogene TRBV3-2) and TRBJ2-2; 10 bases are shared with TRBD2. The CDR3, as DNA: TGTGCCAGCACCCCTAGCGGGAGCTTGAACACCGGGGAGCTGTTTTTT. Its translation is CASTPSGSLNTGELFF.